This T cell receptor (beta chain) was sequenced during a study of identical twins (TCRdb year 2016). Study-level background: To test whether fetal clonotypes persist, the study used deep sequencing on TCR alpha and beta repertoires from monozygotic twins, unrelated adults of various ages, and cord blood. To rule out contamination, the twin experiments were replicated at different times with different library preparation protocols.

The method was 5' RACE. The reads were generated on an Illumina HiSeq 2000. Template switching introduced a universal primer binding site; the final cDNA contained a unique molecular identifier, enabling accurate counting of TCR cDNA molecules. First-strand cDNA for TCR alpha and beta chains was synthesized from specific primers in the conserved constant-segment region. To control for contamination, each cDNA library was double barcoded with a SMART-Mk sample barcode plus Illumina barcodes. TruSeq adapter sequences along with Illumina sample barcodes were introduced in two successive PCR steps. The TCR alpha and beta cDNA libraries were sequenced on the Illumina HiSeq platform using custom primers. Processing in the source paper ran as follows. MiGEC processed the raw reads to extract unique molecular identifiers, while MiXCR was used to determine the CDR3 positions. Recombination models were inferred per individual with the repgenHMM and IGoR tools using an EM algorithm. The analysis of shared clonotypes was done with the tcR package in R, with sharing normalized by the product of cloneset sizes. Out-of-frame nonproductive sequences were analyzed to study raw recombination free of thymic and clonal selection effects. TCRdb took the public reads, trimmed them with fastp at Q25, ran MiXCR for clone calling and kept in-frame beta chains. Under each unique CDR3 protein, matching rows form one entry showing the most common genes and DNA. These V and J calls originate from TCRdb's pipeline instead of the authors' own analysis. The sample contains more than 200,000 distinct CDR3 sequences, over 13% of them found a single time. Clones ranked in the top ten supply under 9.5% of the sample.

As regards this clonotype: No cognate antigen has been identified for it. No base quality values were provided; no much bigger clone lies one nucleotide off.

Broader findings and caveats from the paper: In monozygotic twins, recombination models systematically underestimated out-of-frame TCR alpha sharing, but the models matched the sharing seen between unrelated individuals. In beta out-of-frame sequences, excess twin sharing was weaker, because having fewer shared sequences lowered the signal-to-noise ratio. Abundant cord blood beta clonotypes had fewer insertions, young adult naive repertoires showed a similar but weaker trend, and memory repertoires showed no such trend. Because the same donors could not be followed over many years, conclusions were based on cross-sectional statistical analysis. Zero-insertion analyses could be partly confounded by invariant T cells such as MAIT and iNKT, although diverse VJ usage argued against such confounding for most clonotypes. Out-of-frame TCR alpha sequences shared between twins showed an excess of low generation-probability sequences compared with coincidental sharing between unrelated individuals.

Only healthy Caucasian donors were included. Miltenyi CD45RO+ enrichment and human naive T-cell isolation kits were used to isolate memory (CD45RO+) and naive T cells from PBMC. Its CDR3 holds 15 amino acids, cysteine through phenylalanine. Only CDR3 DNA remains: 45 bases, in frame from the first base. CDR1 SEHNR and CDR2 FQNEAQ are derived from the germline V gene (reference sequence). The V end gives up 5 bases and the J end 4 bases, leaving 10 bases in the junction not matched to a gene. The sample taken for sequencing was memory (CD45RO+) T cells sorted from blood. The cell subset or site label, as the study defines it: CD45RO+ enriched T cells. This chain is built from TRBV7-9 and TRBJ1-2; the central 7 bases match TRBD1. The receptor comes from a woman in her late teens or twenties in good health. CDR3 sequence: CASSMGQTGFYGYTF. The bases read TGTGCCAGCAGCATGGGACAGACAGGGTTCTATGGCTACACCTTC.